Shown below are 20 T cell receptor beta chains from a single sample sequenced in a study of blood T cell repertoires in COVID-19. Method: immunoSEQ multiplex PCR; TCRdb's copy keeps in-frame clones and lacks some. Among a few hundred thousand clones, approximately 80% were seen once, and the ten largest hold 1.1%. The sequencing input was peripheral blood. Receptor source: a human donor with acute or convalescent COVID-19. The donor label of this sample is uncertain.

DNA of the CDR3: TGCGCCAGCAGCTTGGGACAGGGGAATTCGTACAATGAGCAGTTCTTC. Translated: CASSLGQGNSYNEQFF. J is TRBJ2-1 and V is TRBV5-1; 8 bases match TRBD1. CDR3 length equals 16 residues. V dropped 0 bases and J dropped 4; count of bases not matched to a gene: 6. Germline V CDR1 and CDR2: SGHRS, YFSETQ.

This chain connects TRBV27 to TRBJ2-7; 8 nucleotides agree with TRBD1. The CDR3 extends over 14 amino acids. The junction had 6 bases not matched to a gene; V was cut back by 6 bases and J by 2 bases. Germline V CDR1 and CDR2: MNHEY, SMNVEV (reference sequence). CDR3 region: CASSPDRGPYEQYF. The CDR3, as DNA: TGTGCCAGCAGCCCCGACAGGGGTCCCTACGAGCAGTACTTC.

The chain employs TRBV20-1 and TRBJ2-3, with 9 bases that match TRBD2. CDR3 length: 15 residues. Germline trimming cut 3 bases from V and 1 base from J; bases unmatched to any gene: 5. Germline V gene sequence: CDR1 DFQATT, CDR2 SNEGSKA (reference sequence). This CDR3 is CSASQRGARTDTQYF. CDR3 in DNA: TGCAGTGCTAGTCAGCGGGGGGCCCGCACAGATACGCAGTATTTT.

V is TRBV7-6 and J is TRBJ2-2, with 9 bases identical to TRBD2. The CDR3 sequence is 19 residues long. CDR1 and CDR2 (germline): SGHVS, FNYEAQ. Trimming cost V 1 base and J 3 bases; bases outside gene matches: 12. CDR3 in DNA: TGTGCCAGCAGCTTAGGCCCGCGGGGGGGACGGATTGACACCGGGGAGCTGTTTTTT. Translation: CASSLGPRGGRIDTGELFF.

In nucleotides, the CDR3 is TGTGCCAGCAGTTACGACCGGGGTCAGACTAACGAGCAGTACTTC. This translates into CASSYDRGQTNEQYF. The rearrangement uses TRBV6-5 and TRBJ2-7; D is possibly TRBD2 (5 bases). Between the trimmed V and J ends, which lost 2 bases and 5 bases, there was a span of 16 bases. Per germline, CDR1 MNHEY and CDR2 SVGAGI. The CDR3 is 15 residues long.

The rearrangement uses TRBV7-9 and TRBJ2-7, with a possible D match to TRBD1 (6 bases). The CDR3 length is 12 residues. The germline V and J ends were trimmed by 5 bases and 6 bases, with 11 bases remaining between them. Germline V lookup: CDR1 SEHNR, CDR2 FQNEAQ (reference sequence). The CDR3 region has the DNA TGTGCCAGCAGCCTACAGGGCGGCGAGCAGTACTTC. Residues: CASSLQGGEQYF.

CDR3 region: CAWTKDSRESPLHF. Written as DNA, the CDR3 is TGTGCCTGGACCAAGGACAGCAGGGAATCACCCCTCCACTTT. The genes are TRBV30 and TRBJ1-6; D is perhaps TRBD1 (6 bases). Germline loops: CDR1 GTSNPN, CDR2 SVGIG (reference sequence). The V end lost 4 bases, the J end lost 10 bases, and 17 bases lay between the germline ends. The length of the CDR3 is 14 residues.

The rearrangement uses TRBV15 and TRBJ2-1; maybe TRBD2 (6 bases). V was shortened by 3 bases and J by 12 bases, with 15 bases between the two germline ends. The CDR3 has 13 amino acids. The germline gives CDR1 LNHNV, CDR2 YYDKDF (reference sequence). Here the CDR3 reads CATSRTTSFGQFF. CDR3 nucleotide sequence: TGTGCCACCAGCAGGACGACTAGTTTCGGGCAGTTCTTC.

This sequence joins TRBV6-5 and TRBJ1-2, with a possible D match to TRBD1 (6 bases). The CDR3 spans 16 residues. Germline-derived CDR1 and CDR2 are MNHEY and SVGAGI. Trimming pared 0 bases from V and 4 bases from J, leaving 15 bases between. This chain's CDR3 is CASSYSTQGVTYGYTF. The CDR3 region has the DNA TGTGCCAGCAGTTACTCGACACAGGGTGTTACCTATGGCTACACCTTC.

This clone was counted only a few times. The V and J genes are TRBV6-1 and TRBJ2-7; possible D gene TRBD1, 6 bases. The germline V and J ends were trimmed by 1 base and 2 bases, with 12 bases remaining between them. The CDR3 spans 15 residues. The germline gives CDR1 MNHNS, CDR2 SASEGT. CDR3 protein: CASSEEPGATYEQYF. The CDR3 DNA reads TGTGCCAGCAGTGAAGAGCCAGGGGCGACCTACGAGCAGTACTTC.

This rearrangement joins TRBV6-5 to TRBJ2-1; a weak D match, TRBD2 (7 bases). This CDR3 spans 15 amino acids. Germline V gene data show CDR1 as MNHEY and CDR2 as SVGAGI. V lost 6 bases and J lost 6, with 18 bases in between. CDR3 amino acids: CASRGGTEGGNEQFF. CDR3 sequence (DNA): TGTGCCAGCAGGGGGGGGACCGAGGGGGGCAATGAGCAGTTCTTC.

CDR3 protein: CSVAGFPYNEQFF. Here the CDR3 DNA reads TGCAGCGTTGCCGGGTTCCCTTACAATGAGCAGTTCTTC. The chain uses TRBV29-1 and TRBJ2-1; D unresolved. Trimming removed 4 bases from V and 4 bases from J, with 11 bases in between. The CDR3 is made up of 13 amino acids. The V gene's germline CDR1 is SQVTM and CDR2 ANQGSEA.

The J gene is TRBJ2-7, the V gene TRBV27, with TRBD1 identical over 7 bases. CDR3 length: 14 amino acids. Germline trimming cut 11 bases from V and 2 bases from J; bases unmatched to any gene: 12. Germline V CDR1 and CDR2: MNHEY, SMNVEV (reference sequence). The CDR3, as DNA: TGTGCCCGCACCGACAGGACAGGCCCCTACGAGCAGTACTTC. It specifies CARTDRTGPYEQYF.

This clone was detected a few times. This chain links TRBV10-1 with TRBJ1-1; TRBD1 is a possible D gene (6 bases). The CDR3 has 13 amino acids. The V end lost 8 bases, the J end lost 1 base, and 11 bases lay between the germline ends. Germline V gives CDR1 WNHNN, CDR2 SYGVQD (reference sequence). The CDR3 loop is CASQTGRNTEAFF. The CDR3 DNA sequence: TGCGCCAGCCAAACAGGGAGGAACACTGAAGCTTTCTTT.

V is TRBV7-9 and J is TRBJ1-1, with TRBD1 identical over 7 bases. Germline CDR1 reads SEHNR; CDR2 reads FQNEAQ (reference sequence). The CDR3 spans 15 residues. The trim removed 4 bases at V and 4 bases at J, leaving 9 bases unmatched. CDR3 residues: CASSWYRGLSTEAFF. The CDR3 DNA sequence: TGTGCCAGCAGCTGGTACAGGGGCTTGAGCACTGAAGCTTTCTTT.

The gene calls are TRBV7-2 and TRBJ1-5, with TRBD1 as a possible D gene (5 bases). CDR1 is SGHTA and CDR2 is FQGNSA in the germline V gene. Trimming removed 5 bases from V and 7 bases from J, with 12 bases in between. The CDR3 length is 13 residues. As DNA, the CDR3 is TGTGCCAGCAGCCCCAGGGTCGAGCAGCCCCAGCATTTT. Encoded protein: CASSPRVEQPQHF.

The gene calls are TRBV7-2 and TRBJ2-1; 10 bases are shared with TRBD2. Germline assignment: CDR1 SGHTA and CDR2 FQGNSA. The CDR3 has 13 amino acids. The trim removed 7 bases at V and 9 bases at J, leaving 6 bases unmatched. The CDR3 region has the DNA TGTGCCAGCAAAAGCGGGGGGGCGGGTGAGCAGTTCTTC. Translated, it gives CASKSGGAGEQFF.

The V gene is TRBV10-3, the J gene TRBJ2-1; TRBD2 agrees at 11 bases. The length of the CDR3 is 15 residues. The germline V gene has CDR1 ENHRY and CDR2 SYGVKD. With 8 bases clipped from V and 0 bases from J, the junction kept 3 bases outside the gene matches. The CDR3 is CAIGTSGSSYNEQFF. The CDR3 DNA reads as TGTGCCATCGGGACTAGCGGTTCCTCCTACAATGAGCAGTTCTTC.

The chain is built from TRBV4-1 and TRBJ1-6; no clear D. The CDR3 length is 17 residues. The V and J ends lost 2 bases and 7 bases respectively, with 18 bases between them. Germline CDR1 reads MGHRA; CDR2 reads YSYEKL. This CDR3 reads CASSQPPGAARNSPLHF. CDR3 DNA: TGCGCCAGCAGCCAACCCCCGGGTGCCGCAAGGAATTCACCCCTCCACTTT.

The genes are TRBV14 and TRBJ2-5, with 7 bases that match TRBD2. The CDR3 is made up of 13 amino acids. The V gene end was trimmed by 3 bases and the J gene end by 5 bases; junction bases not matched to a gene: 3. Germline V gene sequence: CDR1 SGHDN, CDR2 FVKESK. CDR3 sequence reads: CASSQGLIETQYF. CDR3 DNA: TGTGCCAGCAGCCAGGGACTAATTGAGACCCAGTACTTC.